One T cell receptor beta chain is described in this entry. There are a few counts of this clonotype. Its antigen specificity is not known. Base-call qualities are not available, and no considerably larger clone is one nucleotide away. This record comes from a study of T-cell memory formation after mild COVID-19 (dated by TCRdb to the early 2020s). Describing the broader study: TCR sequence clusters from the two donors were largely donor specific. Longitudinal TCRalpha and TCRbeta repertoire sequencing tracked T-cell clones expanding and contracting after mild COVID-19 in a couple of donors. Two young, previously healthy adult volunteers made up the cohort, one male and one female.

The reads were generated on an Illumina NovaSeq 6000. TCRalpha and TCRbeta cDNA libraries were constructed by 5'RACE with constant-segment primers, with sample barcodes and unique molecular identifiers being introduced. RNA was extracted from every sample with Trizol reagent. Libraries were amplified in two PCR steps, with a second sample barcode and Illumina TruSeq adapters added in the second step. Libraries were sequenced on an Illumina NovaSeq with 2 x 150 bp paired-end reads. On the authors' methods: The reads were demultiplexed and collapsed into UMI-guided consensus sequences using migec v1.2.7. With mixcr v2.1.11, UMI consensuses were aligned to TRA and TRB V and J templates and assembled into clonotypes. A clonotype was counted as expanded or contracted only when both edgeR and NoisET called the clonotype significant, with the noise models trained on biological replicates. edgeR calls used a false discovery rate-adjusted p below 0.01 and a log2 fold-change threshold of 1. As an exploratory analysis of dynamics, max-normalized trajectories of the 1000 most abundant clonotypes were examined with PCA combined with hierarchical clustering. Each responding clone was given a CD4 or CD8 phenotype based on the CD4+ and CD8+ repertoires, which had been sequenced separately. The public reads were run again by TCRdb, first through fastp at Q25 and then through MiXCR, and only productive beta chains were kept. For every CDR3 protein sequence, its rows merge into one entry that carries the most common genes and DNA. What appears here as the V and J calls and clone size reflects TCRdb's work, not the paper's. The sample table holds 250,000 to 300,000 distinct CDR3 sequences, of which 15% to 20% were seen once. Together, the top ten hold roughly 24% of the sample.

Ficoll-Paque density gradient centrifugation was the method used to isolate PBMCs. The CDR3 contains 13 residues, cysteine and phenylalanine counted. CDR3 DNA only is kept here, 39 bases in frame from base 1. CDR1 and CDR2 are read off the germline V gene as LGHNA and YSLEER. Between the V and J ends, shortened by 4 bases and 6 bases respectively, the junction contains 9 bases. Study-wide findings and limitations: Contracting CD4+ clones appeared mostly in the CM and EM memory subsets, whereas CD8+ clones were enriched in EMRA. The study included only a couple of mild cases, and larger cohorts that include severe cases with pre-infection samples were judged to be necessary. SARS-CoV-2 specificity of the second-wave clones peaking on day 37 was not confirmed. Some responding clones were detected in pre-infection memory, which suggested that pre-existing cross-reactive memory T cells had joined the SARS-CoV-2 response. Clones that contracted from day 15 to 85 showed balanced CD4/CD8 phenotypes, whereas a second wave of clones that expanded from day 15 to 37 leaned towards CD4+.

The receptor comes from a man aged 18 to 30 who had mild COVID-19 (a few samples of this study predate the infection). The sample titles of this study are shuffled in the database, so cell type and time point are left out; the donor was told from shared clones. The sequencing input was PBMCs or a T cell subset sorted from them (not recorded which). Here the chain combines TRBV4-3 and TRBJ2-2, with the D gene uncertain. The CDR3 protein is CASSPGMAGELFF. At the DNA level, the sequence is TGCGCCAGCAGCCCTGGCATGGCCGGGGAGCTGTTTTTT.